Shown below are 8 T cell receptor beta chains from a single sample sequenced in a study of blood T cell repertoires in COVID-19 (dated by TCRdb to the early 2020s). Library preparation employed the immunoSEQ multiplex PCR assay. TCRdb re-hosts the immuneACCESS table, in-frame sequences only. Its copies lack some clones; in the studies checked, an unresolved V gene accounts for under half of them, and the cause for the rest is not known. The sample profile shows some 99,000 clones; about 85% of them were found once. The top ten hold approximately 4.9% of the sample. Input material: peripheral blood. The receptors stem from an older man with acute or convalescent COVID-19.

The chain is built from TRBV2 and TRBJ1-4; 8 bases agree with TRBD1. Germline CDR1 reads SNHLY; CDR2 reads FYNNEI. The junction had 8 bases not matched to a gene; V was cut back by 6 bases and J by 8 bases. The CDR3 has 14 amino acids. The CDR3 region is CASRGGQGREKLFF. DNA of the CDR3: TGTGCCAGCAGAGGCGGACAGGGTCGAGAAAAACTGTTTTTT.

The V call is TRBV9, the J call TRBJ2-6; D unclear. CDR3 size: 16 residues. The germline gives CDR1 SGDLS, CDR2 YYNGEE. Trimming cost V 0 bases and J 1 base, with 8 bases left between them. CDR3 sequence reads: CASSVARASGANVLTF. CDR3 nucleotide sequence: TGTGCCAGCAGCGTAGCTAGAGCTTCTGGGGCCAACGTCCTGACTTTC.

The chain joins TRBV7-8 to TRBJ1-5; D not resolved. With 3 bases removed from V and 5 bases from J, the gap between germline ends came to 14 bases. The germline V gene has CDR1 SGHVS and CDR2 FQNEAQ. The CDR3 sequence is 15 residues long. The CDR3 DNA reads TGTGCCAGCAGCTTCCCTGGTGGGCCCGATCAGCCCCAGCATTTT. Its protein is CASSFPGGPDQPQHF.

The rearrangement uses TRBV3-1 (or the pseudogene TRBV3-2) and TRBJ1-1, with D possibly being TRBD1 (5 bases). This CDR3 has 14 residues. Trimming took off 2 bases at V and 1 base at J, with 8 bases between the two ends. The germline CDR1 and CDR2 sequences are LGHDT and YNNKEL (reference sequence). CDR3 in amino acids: CASSQRGRNTEAFF. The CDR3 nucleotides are TGTGCCAGCAGCCAAAGGGGCCGGAACACTGAAGCTTTCTTT.

Here the CDR3 reads CASSEFGGQGAREQYF. The CDR3 nucleotides are TGTGCCAGCAGTGAATTCGGAGGACAGGGGGCGAGAGAGCAGTACTTC. The rearrangement uses TRBV25-1 and TRBJ2-7; 11 positions match TRBD1. Germline CDR1 reads MGHDK; CDR2 reads SYGVNS. The CDR3 extends over 16 amino acids. After removal of 1 base from V and 7 bases from J, the junction contained 9 bases not matched to a gene.

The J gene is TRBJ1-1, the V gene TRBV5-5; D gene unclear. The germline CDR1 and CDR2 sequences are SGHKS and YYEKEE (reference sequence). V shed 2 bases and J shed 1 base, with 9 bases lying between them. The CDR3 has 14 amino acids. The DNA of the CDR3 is TGTGCCAGCAGCTTCTCCGCGCCGAACACTGAAGCTTTCTTT. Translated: CASSFSAPNTEAFF.

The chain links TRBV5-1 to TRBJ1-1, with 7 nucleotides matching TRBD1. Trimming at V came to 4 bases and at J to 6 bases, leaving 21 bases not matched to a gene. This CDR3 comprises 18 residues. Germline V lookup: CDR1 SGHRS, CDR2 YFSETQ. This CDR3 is CASSQVPRGTGASAEAFF. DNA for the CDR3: TGCGCCAGCAGCCAAGTACCCAGGGGGACGGGGGCAAGCGCTGAAGCTTTCTTT.

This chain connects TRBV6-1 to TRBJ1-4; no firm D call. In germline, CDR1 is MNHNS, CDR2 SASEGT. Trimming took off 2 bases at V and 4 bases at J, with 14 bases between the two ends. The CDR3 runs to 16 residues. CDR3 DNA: TGTGCCAGCAGTGAACAAGGAGGTCCAATTAATGAAAAACTGTTTTTT. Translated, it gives CASSEQGGPINEKLFF.